The 8 T cell receptor beta chains below all came from one sample that was sequenced in a study of T cells in Graves' hyperthyroidism and ophthalmopathy. Amplified TCR beta CDR3 regions derived from RNA transcripts. Researchers ran a first-round RT-PCR on the TCR CDR3 using the HTBI primer set. Using its own MiXCR run on the multiplex PCR reads, TCRdb lists one record per CDR3 protein. The sample includes some 250,000 distinct CDR3 sequences, 13% to 15% of them seen just once. The sequencing sample was made of blood. Source of these receptors: a woman between 40 and 50 years old with Graves' hyperthyroidism that later progressed to Graves' ophthalmopathy.

This clonotype turned up a few times. The V and J genes are TRBV6-1 and TRBJ2-6; TRBD1 agrees at 9 bases. Germline-derived CDR1 and CDR2 are MNHNS and SASEGT. The CDR3 is 16 residues long. The V and J ends lost 8 bases and 1 base, in that order; junction bases with no gene match: 6. CDR3 DNA sequence: TGTGCCAGCCGCCGGACAGGGGTTTCTGGGGCCAACGTCCTGACTTTC. This translates into CASRRTGVSGANVLTF.

The sample holds a few counts of this clonotype. The chain employs TRBV7-8 and TRBJ2-7, with no clear D. V lost 5 bases and J 0 bases, leaving 23 bases between the germline ends. The V gene's germline CDR1 is SGHVS and CDR2 FQNEAQ. This CDR3 comprises 18 residues. Written as DNA, the CDR3 is TGTGCCAGCAGCGCCCGGGTTCAGAGCTATAGTACCTCCTACGAGCAGTACTTC. This gives the protein CASSARVQSYSTSYEQYF.

The table lists this clonotype with many counts. The rearrangement joins TRBV3-1 to TRBJ2-7; D remains ambiguous. Trimming took off 0 bases at V and 4 bases at J, with 13 bases between the two ends. Germline CDR1 and CDR2: LGHDT and YNNKEL (reference sequence). The CDR3 is 15 residues long. CDR3 sequence reads: CASSQDSGVWYEQYF. The CDR3, as DNA: TGTGCCAGCAGCCAAGATTCGGGTGTTTGGTACGAGCAGTACTTC.

The table lists this clonotype with many counts. The chain combines TRBV11-2 with TRBJ2-7; perhaps TRBD1 as D (6 bases). This CDR3 region has 15 residues. V gave up 4 bases and J gave up 2 bases, with 15 bases separating them. Germline-derived CDR1 and CDR2 are SGHAT and FQNNGV. The CDR3 DNA reads as TGTGCCAGCAGCTCGCAGCAGGGGCCAGCCTACGAGCAGTACTTC. Translating it yields CASSSQQGPAYEQYF.

This clonotype showed up many times. V and J are TRBV5-1 and TRBJ2-3; TRBD2 is a possible D gene (6 bases). The V gene's germline CDR1 is SGHRS and CDR2 YFSETQ. The V gene lost 2 bases and the J gene lost 3 bases, with 13 bases spanning the gap. CDR3 length: 15 amino acids. CDR3: CASSFSVAETDTQYF. CDR3 DNA sequence: TGCGCCAGCAGCTTCTCAGTAGCGGAAACAGATACGCAGTATTTT.

This clonotype was seen many times. The chain couples TRBV30 to TRBJ2-7; TRBD2 agrees at 7 bases. The CDR3 has 14 residues. Germline loops: CDR1 GTSNPN, CDR2 SVGIG (reference sequence). J lost 3 bases, V lost 0 bases, and 5 bases had no gene match. The CDR3 bases are TGTGCCTGGAGTGTAGGCGGGAGTCTCTACGAGCAGTACTTC. It specifies CAWSVGGSLYEQYF.

On this clonotype: Possible read error: a much larger clone is one base away. The chain employs TRBV3-1 and TRBJ2-5; 8 nucleotides line up with TRBD2. The V and J ends lost 0 bases and 4 bases, in that order; junction bases with no gene match: 10. This CDR3 is 17 amino acids long. In germline, CDR1 is LGHDT, CDR2 YNNKEL (reference sequence). CDR3 amino acids: CASSQDLAGFGPETQYF. The CDR3 DNA follows: TGTGCCAGCAGCCAAGACCTAGCGGGCTTTGGACCAGAGACCCAGTACTTC.

The table lists this clonotype with many counts. This chain links TRBV2 with TRBJ2-7; D unclear. Looked up from germline, CDR1 is SNHLY and CDR2 is FYNNEI. CDR3 size: 12 residues. V lost 0 bases and J 4 bases, leaving 4 bases between the germline ends. The DNA of the CDR3 is TGTGCCAGCAGTGAAGCAGCTTACGAGCAGTACTTC. It translates to CASSEAAYEQYF.